This T cell receptor beta chain was sequenced during a study of shared clonotypes between healthy human individuals. The wider study: Donors consisted of two women and a few men between 18 and 49.

Germline V gene sequence: CDR1 SSHAT, CDR2 FNYEAQ (reference sequence). This CDR3 has 14 residues. This clone occurred many times. A junction boundary mismatches the germline segment, possibly from a read error. Deep-level assay runs were performed. Evenly divided among several immunoSEQ plates was the genomic DNA of each subset. Under the authors' procedure: ImmunoSEQ output lacked quality scores and full-length reads, limiting matched filtering. Sequencing used immunoSEQ multiplex PCR; TCRdb keeps in-frame clones, though not all of them. V and J calls and clone size are given by that table; D and trimming were obtained from the DNA. Altogether about 330,000 clones are present, approximately 79% being singletons, with the ten largest covering 10%.

Input material: memory CD4+ T cells sorted from blood. Regarding subset: CD45RA-negative fraction. The TCR comes from a man younger than 40 in good health. The rearrangement joins TRBV7-7 to TRBJ2-3; D gene ambiguous. The CDR3 nucleotides are TGTGCTAGCAGCGTCGACACCTCCACAGATACGCAGTATTTT. Protein: CASSVDTSTDTQYF.